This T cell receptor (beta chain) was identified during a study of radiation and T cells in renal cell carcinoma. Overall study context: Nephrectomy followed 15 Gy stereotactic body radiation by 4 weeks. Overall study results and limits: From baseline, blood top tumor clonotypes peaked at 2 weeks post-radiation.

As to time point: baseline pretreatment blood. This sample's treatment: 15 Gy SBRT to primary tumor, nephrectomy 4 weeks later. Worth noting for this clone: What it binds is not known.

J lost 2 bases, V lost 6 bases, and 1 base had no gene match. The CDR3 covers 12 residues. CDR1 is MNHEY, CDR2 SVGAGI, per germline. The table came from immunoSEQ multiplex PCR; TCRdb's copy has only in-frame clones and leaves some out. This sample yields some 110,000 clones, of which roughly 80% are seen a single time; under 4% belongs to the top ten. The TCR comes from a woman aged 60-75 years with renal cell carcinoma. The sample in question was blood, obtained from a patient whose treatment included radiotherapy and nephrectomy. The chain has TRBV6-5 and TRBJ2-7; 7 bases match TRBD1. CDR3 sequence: CASRGQAYEQYF. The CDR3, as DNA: TGTGCCAGCAGAGGACAGGCCTACGAGCAGTACTTC.